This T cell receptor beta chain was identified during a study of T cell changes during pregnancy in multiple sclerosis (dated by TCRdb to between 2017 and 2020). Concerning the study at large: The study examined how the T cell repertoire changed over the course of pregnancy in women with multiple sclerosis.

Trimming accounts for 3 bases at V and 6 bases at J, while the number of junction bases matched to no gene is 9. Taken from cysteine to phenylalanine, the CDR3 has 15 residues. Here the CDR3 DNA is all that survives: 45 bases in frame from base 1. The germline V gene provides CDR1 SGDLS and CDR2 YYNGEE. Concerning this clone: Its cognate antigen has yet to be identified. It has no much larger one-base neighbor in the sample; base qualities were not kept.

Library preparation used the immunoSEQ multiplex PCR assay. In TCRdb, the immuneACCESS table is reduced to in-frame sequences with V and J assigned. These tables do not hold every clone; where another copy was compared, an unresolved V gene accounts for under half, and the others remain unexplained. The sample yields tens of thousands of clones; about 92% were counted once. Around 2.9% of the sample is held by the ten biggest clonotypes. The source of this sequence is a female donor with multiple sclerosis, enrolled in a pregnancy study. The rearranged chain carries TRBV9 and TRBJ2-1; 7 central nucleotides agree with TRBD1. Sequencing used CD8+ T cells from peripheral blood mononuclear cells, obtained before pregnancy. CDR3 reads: CASSAGPTGRNEQFF. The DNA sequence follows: TGTGCCAGCAGCGCTGGACCGACAGGGCGCAATGAGCAGTTCTTC.